Detailed here is one T cell receptor beta chain. No antigen is known for it. Sequencing was performed with immunoSEQ multiplex PCR; in TCRdb, only in-frame clones are kept and a portion is missing. The table has more than 85,000 clones, around 89% seen once. Per the germline V gene, CDR1 is SGHRS and CDR2 is YFSETQ. The CDR3 sequence is 16 residues long. V was clipped by 4 bases and J by 1 base, with 16 bases between them. These data are taken from a study of siplizumab effects on memory and regulatory T cells. Study-level results: Mappable CD4+ clones that were alloreactive averaged about 69% Treg-derived with siplizumab versus approximately 25% in controls. The diversity of naive T cells seemed greater than that of memory cells, and their alloresponse contribution seemed major. An assignable naive or memory phenotype was lacking in roughly 75-96% of proliferating CD4+ or CD8+ clones.

The origin of this receptor is a human donor in good health. The sequenced sample was CD4+ T cells sorted from blood. The chain combines TRBV5-1 with TRBJ2-3, with D possibly TRBD2 on 6 matching bases. CDR3: CASSAGLGLGTDTQYF. CDR3 nucleotide sequence: TGCGCCAGCAGCGCGGGACTGGGTTTGGGCACAGATACGCAGTATTTT.